This T cell receptor (beta chain) was identified in a study of beta chain features in type 1 diabetes. V was pared by 4 bases and J by 6 bases, with 17 bases between. CDR3 length equals 14 residues. CDR1 and CDR2 (germline): SGDLS, YYNGEE. A note on this clone: The antigen remains undetermined.

The isolated RNA, all of it, was reverse transcribed, so expressed TCRB transcripts were what got sequenced. TCRdb's copy holds only in-frame clones and misses some; the assay was immunoSEQ multiplex PCR. Of about 140,000 clones detected, around a tenth appear once; the ten largest clones hold 0.65%. Study-wide results and caveats: Type 1 diabetes patients had TCRB CDR3s that were shorter (moderately but significantly so) in all four CD4+ subsets.

This clonotype was sampled from a woman between 40 and 50 years old in good health. Input material: central memory CD4+ T cells from blood. The chain joins TRBV9 to TRBJ2-7; D is possibly TRBD2 (5 bases). CDR3 residues: CASSSSPTEGEQYF. CDR3 nucleotide sequence: TGTGCCAGCAGCTCAAGCCCTACAGAGGGCGAGCAGTACTTC.